This is a list of T cell receptor beta chains from one sample in a study of blood T cell repertoires in COVID-19. TCRdb's table, derived via immunoSEQ multiplex PCR, lists solely in-frame clones and lacks some. The sample yields approximately 69,000 clones, roughly 80% seen once. The sequenced material came from peripheral blood. These receptor sequences come from a woman aged 60-75 years with acute or convalescent COVID-19. CDR3s include the opening cysteine and the closing phenylalanine or tryptophan. The order of the fields is clone size, D gene, J gene, V gene, CDR3 DNA, CDR3 protein. D genes are given only for firm matches. Clone size is not always given. Where it is, it says once, few, many or a class for expanded clones.

size: .; D: .; J: TRBJ1-1; V: TRBV7-9; DNA: TGTGCCAGCAGCTTAGTGCGGGGGACGAACACTGAAGCTTTCTTT; CDR3: CASSLVRGTNTEAFF
size: .; D: .; J: TRBJ1-1; V: TRBV6-5; DNA: TGTGCCAGCAGACCAGGGGTTAACACTGAAGCTTTCTTT; CDR3: CASRPGVNTEAFF
size: .; D: .; J: TRBJ1-1; V: TRBV5-1; DNA: TGCGCCAGCAGCCTTAACAGGAGGAACACTGAAGCTTTCTTT; CDR3: CASSLNRRNTEAFF
size: .; D: .; J: TRBJ2-6; V: TRBV7-2; DNA: TGTGCCAGCAGCTACGGGTGGCCCTCTGGGGCCAACGTCCTGACTTTC; CDR3: CASSYGWPSGANVLTF
size: .; D: TRBD2; J: TRBJ2-6; V: TRBV28; DNA: TGTGCCAGCAGTTCCGGCGGGGGTTTGTTCGGGGCCAACGTCCTGACTTTC; CDR3: CASSSGGGLFGANVLTF
size: few; D: TRBD1; J: TRBJ1-1; V: TRBV6-5; DNA: TGTGCCAGCAGTTACACTGGACAGGGAGCTGAAGCTTTCTTT; CDR3: CASSYTGQGAEAFF
size: .; D: .; J: TRBJ1-2; V: TRBV6-5; DNA: TGTGCCAGCAGTTACTCTTACAGACAAGCTAACTATGGCTACACCTTC; CDR3: CASSYSYRQANYGYTF
size: once; D: .; J: TRBJ2-6; V: TRBV15; DNA: TGTGCCACCAGCAGTGGTCTGTCCCGGGGCTCTGGGGCCAACGTCCTGACTTTC; CDR3: CATSSGLSRGSGANVLTF
size: .; D: TRBD2; J: TRBJ2-2; V: TRBV18; DNA: TGTGCCAGCTCACCACCTCCGGGAGGGAACACCGGGGAGCTGTTTTTT; CDR3: CASSPPPGGNTGELFF
size: .; D: TRBD1; J: TRBJ2-1; V: TRBV27; DNA: TGTGCCAGCACAAGTCGATATCAGGGGGCGTCAGGGAACAATGAGCAGTTCTTC; CDR3: CASTSRYQGASGNNEQFF
size: .; D: TRBD1; J: TRBJ1-1; V: TRBV29-1; DNA: TGCAGCGTGCACAGGGGGCTGGACACTGAAGCTTTCTTT; CDR3: CSVHRGLDTEAFF
size: .; D: TRBD1; J: TRBJ1-2; V: TRBV28; DNA: TGTGCCAGCAAGACAGGGAACTCGTACTATGGCTACACCTTC; CDR3: CASKTGNSYYGYTF
size: .; D: .; J: TRBJ1-3; V: TRBV30; DNA: TGTGCCTGGAGTGGCTCCGGCGGCGGTGGAAACACCATATATTTT; CDR3: CAWSGSGGGGNTIYF
size: .; D: .; J: TRBJ1-2; V: TRBV7-2; DNA: TGTGCCAGCAGCCCCCTTAGGGGGGGGACTAACTATGGCTACACCTTC; CDR3: CASSPLRGGTNYGYTF
size: .; D: .; J: TRBJ1-5; V: TRBV27; DNA: TGTGCCAGCAGCCCAACACAGGGACGCAATCAGCCCCAGCATTTT; CDR3: CASSPTQGRNQPQHF
size: .; D: TRBD2; J: TRBJ2-1; V: TRBV2; DNA: TGTGCCAGCAGCCCCGGGACTAGCGGGGGCAATGAGCAGTTCTTC; CDR3: CASSPGTSGGNEQFF
size: .; D: .; J: TRBJ2-1; V: TRBV6-5; DNA: TGTGCCAGCACAGCTCCAGGGTCCTACAATGAGCAGTTCTTC; CDR3: CASTAPGSYNEQFF
size: .; D: .; J: TRBJ1-6; V: TRBV4-1; DNA: TGCGCCAGCAGCCAAGGAAGGGGTACAGGCTCATGGGGCCTCCACTTT; CDR3: CASSQGRGTGSWGLHF
size: .; D: .; J: TRBJ2-7; V: TRBV2; DNA: TGTGCCAGCAGTGCACTAGGCGAGCAGTACTTC; CDR3: CASSALGEQYF
size: .; D: TRBD1; J: TRBJ1-1; V: TRBV7-9; DNA: TGTGCCAGCAGCTTAACACCTCCGTCCGGGACAGGGGCGCCAGCTTTCTTT; CDR3: CASSLTPPSGTGAPAFF
size: .; D: .; J: TRBJ1-4; V: TRBV18; DNA: TGTGCCAGCTCACCGGTGCTCGCGAATGAAAAACTGTTTTTT; CDR3: CASSPVLANEKLFF
size: .; D: .; J: TRBJ2-3; V: TRBV9; DNA: TGTGCCAGCAGCGTAGCGGGAGTGATAGATACGCAGTATTTT; CDR3: CASSVAGVIDTQYF
size: .; D: TRBD1; J: TRBJ1-1; V: TRBV18; DNA: TGTGCCAGCTCACCATTGGCAGACAGGGGCCACACTGAAGCTTTCTTT; CDR3: CASSPLADRGHTEAFF
size: .; D: TRBD1; J: TRBJ1-3; V: TRBV7-3; DNA: TGTGCCAGCAGCTGGACAGGGCTGGGAGGAAACACCATATATTTT; CDR3: CASSWTGLGGNTIYF
size: .; D: TRBD1; J: TRBJ1-4; V: TRBV9; DNA: TGTGCCAGCAGCGTAGAGGGACAGGGGTATAATGAAAAACTGTTTTTT; CDR3: CASSVEGQGYNEKLFF
size: many; D: TRBD1; J: TRBJ1-2; V: TRBV27; DNA: TGTGCCAGCAGTCGTCTCCGGGACAGGGGGCTGAGGCATTCTCACTATGGCTACACCTTC; CDR3: CASSRLRDRGLRHSHYGYTF
size: .; D: .; J: TRBJ1-3; V: TRBV5-6; DNA: TGTGCCAGCAGCAGGACAGCCAGCATCTCTGGAAACACCATATATTTT; CDR3: CASSRTASISGNTIYF
size: .; D: .; J: TRBJ2-5; V: TRBV11-2; DNA: TGTGCCAGCAGCTTGGGGGCTACCTTGGAGACCCAGTACTTC; CDR3: CASSLGATLETQYF
size: few; D: .; J: TRBJ1-1; V: TRBV2; DNA: TGTGCCAGCTTTACACAGGGCCTACTGAACACTGAAGCTTTCTTT; CDR3: CASFTQGLLNTEAFF
size: .; D: TRBD1; J: TRBJ1-2; V: TRBV6-5; DNA: TGTGCCAGCAGGGCAGGGGGCGGCTATGGCTACACCTTC; CDR3: CASRAGGGYGYTF
size: once; D: .; J: TRBJ1-2; V: TRBV6-1; DNA: TGTGCCAGCAGTGATTACAGCTATGGCTACACCTTC; CDR3: CASSDYSYGYTF
size: .; D: .; J: TRBJ2-5; V: TRBV27; DNA: TGTGCCAGCAGTTTGGGAGCGTCGGGACTGGGGGAGACCCAGTACTTC; CDR3: CASSLGASGLGETQYF
size: .; D: .; J: TRBJ1-5; V: TRBV6-6; DNA: TGTGCCAGCAGGCCACGACAGGGCAATCAGCCCCAGCATTTT; CDR3: CASRPRQGNQPQHF
size: .; D: TRBD1; J: TRBJ1-2; V: TRBV9; DNA: TGTGCCAGCAGCCCGAGGGACAGCACTAACTATGGCTACACCTTC; CDR3: CASSPRDSTNYGYTF
size: few; D: .; J: TRBJ1-1; V: TRBV28; DNA: TGTGCCAGCAGACTCCCCCCCCCTGTCGAGAACACTGAAGCTTTCTTT; CDR3: CASRLPPPVENTEAFF
size: .; D: .; J: TRBJ1-5; V: TRBV28; DNA: TGTGCCAGCAGTTTGGGGCAGCAGTTTAATCAGCCCCAGCATTTT; CDR3: CASSLGQQFNQPQHF
size: .; D: TRBD1; J: TRBJ1-2; V: TRBV3-1/TRBV3-2; DNA: TGTGCCAGCAGCCAAAATACCCGACAGGGAGGAATGTTTGGCTACACCTTC; CDR3: CASSQNTRQGGMFGYTF
size: few; D: TRBD2; J: TRBJ2-1; V: TRBV5-1; DNA: TGCGCCAGCAGGCGATCCGGGACTAGCGGACCCTACAATGAGCAGTTCTTC; CDR3: CASRRSGTSGPYNEQFF
size: .; D: .; J: TRBJ1-5; V: TRBV5-8; DNA: TGTGCCAGCAGCTTACCCTCGGGAATTAGCAATCAGCCCCAGCATTTT; CDR3: CASSLPSGISNQPQHF
size: .; D: .; J: TRBJ2-1; V: TRBV9; DNA: TGTGCCAGCAGCATAGAGGATCCCCGGGTGGGTGTCTACAATGAGCAGTTCTTC; CDR3: CASSIEDPRVGVYNEQFF
size: .; D: .; J: TRBJ2-7; V: TRBV28; DNA: TGTGCCAGCAGTGGTAGCGACCCTACGGGCTACGAGCAGTACTTC; CDR3: CASSGSDPTGYEQYF
size: .; D: TRBD2; J: TRBJ2-1; V: TRBV30; DNA: TGTGCCTGGAGTGTAGGCAGCGGGGGGGCCATCTGGCGGTTCTTC; CDR3: CAWSVGSGGAIWRFF
size: .; D: .; J: TRBJ2-6; V: TRBV5-1; DNA: TGCGCCAGCAGCTTGTCAGGGGCTGGGGCCAACGTCCTGACTTTC; CDR3: CASSLSGAGANVLTF
size: .; D: TRBD2; J: TRBJ2-5; V: TRBV7-6; DNA: TGTGCCAGCAGCCGTGTTCCTAGCGGACCCCAAGAGACCCAGTACTTC; CDR3: CASSRVPSGPQETQYF
size: .; D: .; J: TRBJ1-1; V: TRBV7-8; DNA: TGTGCCAGCAGCTTAGTGGGAGGGCATAACACTGAAGCTTTCTTT; CDR3: CASSLVGGHNTEAFF